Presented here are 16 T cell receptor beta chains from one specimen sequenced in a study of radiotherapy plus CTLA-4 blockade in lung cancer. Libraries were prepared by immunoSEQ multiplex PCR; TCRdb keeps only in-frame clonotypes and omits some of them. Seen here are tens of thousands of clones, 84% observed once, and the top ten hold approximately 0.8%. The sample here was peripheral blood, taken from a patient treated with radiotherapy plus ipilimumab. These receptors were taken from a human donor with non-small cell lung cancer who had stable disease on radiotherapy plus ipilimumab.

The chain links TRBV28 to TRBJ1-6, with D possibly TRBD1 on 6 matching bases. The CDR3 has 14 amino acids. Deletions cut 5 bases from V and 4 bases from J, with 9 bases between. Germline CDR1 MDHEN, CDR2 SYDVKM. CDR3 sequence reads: CASSTQGYNSPLHF. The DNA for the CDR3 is TGTGCCAGCAGTACACAGGGTTATAATTCACCCCTCCACTTT.

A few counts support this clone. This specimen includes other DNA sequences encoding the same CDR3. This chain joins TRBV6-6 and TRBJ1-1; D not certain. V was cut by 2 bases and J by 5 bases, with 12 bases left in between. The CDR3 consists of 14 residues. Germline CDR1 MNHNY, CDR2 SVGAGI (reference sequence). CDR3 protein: CASSYDRGGTEAFF. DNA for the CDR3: TGTGCCAGCAGTTACGATCGGGGAGGGACTGAAGCTTTCTTT.

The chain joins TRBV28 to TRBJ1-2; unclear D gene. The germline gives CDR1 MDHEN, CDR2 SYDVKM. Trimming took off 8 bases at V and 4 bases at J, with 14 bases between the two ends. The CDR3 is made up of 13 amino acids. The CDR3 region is CASGPLGVYGYTF. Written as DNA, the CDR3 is TGTGCCAGCGGCCCCCTTGGGGTCTATGGCTACACCTTC.

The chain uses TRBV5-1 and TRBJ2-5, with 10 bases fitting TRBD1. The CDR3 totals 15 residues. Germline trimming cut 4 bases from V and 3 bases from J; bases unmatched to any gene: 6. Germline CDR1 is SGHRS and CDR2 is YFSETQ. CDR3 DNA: TGCGCCAGCAGCGCGACCGGGACAGGGGAAGAGACCCAGTACTTC. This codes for CASSATGTGEETQYF.

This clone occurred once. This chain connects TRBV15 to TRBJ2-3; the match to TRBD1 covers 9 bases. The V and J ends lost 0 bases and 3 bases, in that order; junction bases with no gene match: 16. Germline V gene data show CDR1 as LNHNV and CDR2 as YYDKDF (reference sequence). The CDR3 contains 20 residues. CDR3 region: CATSRDPGERGQGGTDTQYF. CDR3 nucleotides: TGTGCCACCAGCAGAGATCCAGGGGAAAGGGGACAGGGAGGAACAGATACGCAGTATTTT.

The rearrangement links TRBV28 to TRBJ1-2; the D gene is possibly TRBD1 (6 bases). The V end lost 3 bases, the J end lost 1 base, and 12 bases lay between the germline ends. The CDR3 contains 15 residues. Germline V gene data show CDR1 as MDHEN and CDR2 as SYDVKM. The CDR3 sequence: CASSFGGGVNYGYTF. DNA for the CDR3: TGTGCCAGCAGTTTTGGCGGGGGCGTTAACTATGGCTACACCTTC.

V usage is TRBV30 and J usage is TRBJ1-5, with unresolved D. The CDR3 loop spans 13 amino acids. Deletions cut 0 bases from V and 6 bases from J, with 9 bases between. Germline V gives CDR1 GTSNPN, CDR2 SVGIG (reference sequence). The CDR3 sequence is CAWSVGPRQPQHF. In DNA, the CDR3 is TGTGCCTGGAGTGTAGGACCCCGTCAGCCCCAGCATTTT.

In nucleotides, the CDR3 is TGTGCCAGCAGCTTGAAGGGGACAGGGACGGAGACCCAGTACTTC. Translation: CASSLKGTGTETQYF. The chain links TRBV5-7 to TRBJ2-5, with 9 bases matching TRBD1. TRBV5-7 belongs to the ORF category, with a function that is uncertain. The CDR3 is 15 residues long. With V trimmed by 1 base and J by 5 bases, 6 bases remained unmatched.

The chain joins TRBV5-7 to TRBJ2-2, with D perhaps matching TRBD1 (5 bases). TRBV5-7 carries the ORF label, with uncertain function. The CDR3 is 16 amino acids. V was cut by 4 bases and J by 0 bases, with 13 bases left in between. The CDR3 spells CASSAPDRANTGELFF. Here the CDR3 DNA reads TGTGCCAGCAGCGCCCCTGACAGAGCGAACACCGGGGAGCTGTTTTTT.

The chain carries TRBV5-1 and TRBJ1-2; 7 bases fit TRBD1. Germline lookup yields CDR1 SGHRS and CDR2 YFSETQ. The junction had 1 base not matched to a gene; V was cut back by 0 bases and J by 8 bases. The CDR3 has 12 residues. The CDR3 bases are TGCGCCAGCAGCTTGGAGGGACAGGGCTACACCTTC. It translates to CASSLEGQGYTF.

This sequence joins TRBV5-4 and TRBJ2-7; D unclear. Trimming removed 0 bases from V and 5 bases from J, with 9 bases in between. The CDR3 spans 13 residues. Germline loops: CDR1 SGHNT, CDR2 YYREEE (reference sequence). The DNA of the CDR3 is TGTGCCAGCAGCTTGGAGCCAGTTGACGAGCAGTACTTC. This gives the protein CASSLEPVDEQYF.

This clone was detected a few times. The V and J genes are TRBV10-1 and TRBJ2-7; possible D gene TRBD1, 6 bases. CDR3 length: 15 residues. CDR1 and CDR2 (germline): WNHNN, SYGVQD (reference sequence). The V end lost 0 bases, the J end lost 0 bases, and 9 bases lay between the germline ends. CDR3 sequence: CASSESGTLSYEQYF. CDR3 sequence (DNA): TGCGCCAGCAGTGAGTCCGGGACACTCTCCTACGAGCAGTACTTC.

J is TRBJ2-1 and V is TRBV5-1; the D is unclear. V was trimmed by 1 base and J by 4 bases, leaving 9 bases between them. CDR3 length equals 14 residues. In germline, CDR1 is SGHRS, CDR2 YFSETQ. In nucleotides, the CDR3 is TGCGCCAGCAGCTTGACAGCGTCGTACAATGAGCAGTTCTTC. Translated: CASSLTASYNEQFF. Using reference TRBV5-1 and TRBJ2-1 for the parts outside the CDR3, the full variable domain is KAGVTQTPRYLIKTRGQQVTLSCSPISGHRSVSWYQQTPGQGLQFLFEYFSETQRNKGNFPGRFSGRQFSNSRSEMNVSTLELGDSALYLCASSLTASYNEQFFGPGTRLTVL.

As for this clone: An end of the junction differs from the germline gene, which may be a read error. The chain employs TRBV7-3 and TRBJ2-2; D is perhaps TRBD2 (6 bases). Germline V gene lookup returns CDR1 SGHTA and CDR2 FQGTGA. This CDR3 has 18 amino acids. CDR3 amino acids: CVSSPYLGRPVRTGELFF. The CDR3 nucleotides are TGTGTCAGCAGCCCCTACCTAGGGAGGCCCGTGAGGACCGGGGAGCTGTTTTTT.

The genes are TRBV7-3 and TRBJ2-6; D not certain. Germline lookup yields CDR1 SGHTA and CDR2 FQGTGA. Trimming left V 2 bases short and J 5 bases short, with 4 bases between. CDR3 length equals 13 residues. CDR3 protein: CASSLYRANVLTF. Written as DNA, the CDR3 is TGTGCCAGCAGCTTATACAGGGCCAACGTCCTGACTTTC.

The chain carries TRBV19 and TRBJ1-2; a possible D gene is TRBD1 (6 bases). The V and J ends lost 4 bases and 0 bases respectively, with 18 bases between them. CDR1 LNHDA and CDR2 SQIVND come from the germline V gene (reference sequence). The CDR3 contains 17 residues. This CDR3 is CASSNVAGASSNYGYTF. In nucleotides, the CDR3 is TGTGCCAGTAGTAATGTCGCAGGGGCTTCTTCTAACTATGGCTACACCTTC.